This TCR beta chain comes out of a study of blood T cell repertoires in COVID-19 (dated by TCRdb to about 2020). For the wider study: Collaborator samples came from the United States, Italy and Spain and covered acute and convalescent phases of COVID-19. The material from the prospective study consisted of cDNA or gDNA derived from T cells, B-cell-depleted T cells, or PBMCs. Deeply sampled blood TCRbeta repertoires from subjects exposed to, actively infected with, or recovered from COVID-19 were included in the dataset. The repertoires were made available in a free public database intended to serve as a resource for research on the immune response to SARS-CoV-2. The samples were drawn from two sources: the first 160 participants of the ongoing ImmuneRACE study, and fewer than 1,500 subjects contributed by 6 global collaborators. Sample metadata almost always included a de-identified subject ID, COVID-19 status, age in years and sex. Where HLA class I and class II types were available, the types were taken from metadata supplied by the sample provider, not from assay-based typing. The research as a whole found: The amount of clinical and demographic metadata varied by source and participant and was provided uncurated.

One collaborating source in Seattle enrolled patients during active infection and followed them longitudinally through the course of disease. Whole blood was collected in K2EDTA tubes by collaborating institutions according to the institutions' own protocols. For TCRbeta analysis, collaborators shipped samples in one of three forms: frozen whole blood, isolated PBMCs, or DNA extracted from either of those sample types. This clone was seen more than once but under ten times. The antigen it binds to is not known. Per-base quality was not reported, and no clone a single base away is much larger than it. Distinct nucleotide sequences in the sample also encode this CDR3. TCRbeta CDR3 regions were amplified from genomic DNA by means of the immunoSEQ Assay, a bias-controlled multiplex PCR. As for the authors' bioinformatics: The number of nucleated cells in each sample was estimated by amplification of reference gene primers within the assay. Sequence reads were collapsed and filtered to measure the absolute abundance of every unique TCRbeta CDR3 rearrangement. Productive Simpson clonality was computed per sample as the square root of Simpson's diversity index over productive rearrangements. In its TCRdb copy, this immuneACCESS table keeps in-frame sequences only and misses some clones. Where compared with another copy, unresolved V genes explain less than half of these, and the others have no known cause. The D gene and trimming were derived from the DNA, and the V and J assignments and clone size from that table. The sample table records about 130,000 clones; roughly 85% of these occur just once. Around 3% of the sample comes from the top ten.

The CDR3 runs 15 amino acids, cysteine and phenylalanine included. The kept DNA is CDR3 alone, 45 bases in frame from the first base. Deletion took 1 base off V and 0 bases off J, with a span of 7 bases between the germline ends. The germline V gene encodes CDR1 SGHTA and CDR2 FQGNSA. The receptor chain draws on TRBV7-2 and TRBJ1-3; 5 matching bases give a weak D call of TRBD1. The receptor was isolated from a woman over 75 with COVID-19, enrolled during active disease. The sequenced material came from peripheral blood. At the DNA level, the sequence is TGTGCCAGCAGCTTAGTCGGGGGCTCTGGAAACACCATATATTTT. It is translated as CASSLVGGSGNTIYF.